This TCR beta chain came from a study of shared clonotypes between healthy human individuals (dated by TCRdb to the early 2020s). With regard to the full study: A few men and two women, aged 18 to 49 years, made up the cohort. For each donor, CD4 naive and CD4 memory were each run on three plates, CD8 naive on two plates, and CD8 memory on one plate. Blood TCR repertoires of roughly five healthy adults were deeply sequenced to estimate repertoire size and the extent of clonotype sharing between individuals. To increase sequencing depth and limit assay-specific biases, TCR repertoire library preparation and sequencing were carried out by different laboratories using diverse techniques. Each donor's leukapheresis produced roughly between roughly 0.85 and 9.5 billion PBMCs.

The donors were healthy, HIV-negative adults with no recently reported acute infections or vaccinations. All donors were Caucasian adults living in Nashville, Tennessee, USA. Magnetic negative selection was used to enrich CD4+ T cells, after which naive cells were positively selected on CD45RA and the negative fraction became the memory subset. Blood was obtained by leukapheresis, after which PBMCs were separated by Ficoll-Histopaque density gradient centrifugation and cryopreserved in liquid nitrogen vapor phase. Analytical flow cytometry was used to check the purity and quantity of each magnetically sorted T cell population. Each sorted fraction had its genomic DNA isolated and then quantified by UV absorbance on a Nanodrop 2000c. TCR CDR3 regions were amplified from genomic DNA by multiplex PCR using the deep immunoSEQ assay. Extracted genomic DNA from each cell subset was distributed evenly across all wells of several immunoSEQ 96-well plates, and each plate was treated as a replicate. For sorted subsets, approximately 210 ng of genomic DNA, equivalent to roughly 30,000 T cell genomes, went into each replicate PCR. Purified libraries were measured with a Qubit 3.0 fluorometer, size-checked on a Bioanalyzer 2100, and measured again with the KAPA Library Quantification kit. Every immunoSEQ 96-well plate was sequenced on a dedicated single-read 150-cycle Illumina NextSeq 550 flow cell. The paper's data handling went like this. The immunoSEQ output contained only junctional sequences without quality scores, so filtering could not match that applied to full-length reads. To assign V/J genes and CDR3, sequences were annotated using PyIR, a Python wrapper for IgBLAST v1.9, with IMGT germline references. Reads with weak V/J assignments (E-value above 1e-6), missing CDR3, stop codons, out-of-frame junctions, or ambiguous translated residues were removed. V3J clonotypes were defined as sequences sharing the same inferred V gene, J gene, and CDR3 amino acid sequence. Percentage overlap between repertoires was computed as shared unique clonotypes divided by the size of the smaller repertoire. Repertoire richness was assessed with RTK rarefaction, the Chao1 estimator, and Recon v2.1 estimates of unobserved clonotypes. OLGA was used to compute generation probabilities for all TCRbeta clonotypes that the gDNA method yielded from a few donors. Imported from immuneACCESS, the table was reduced by TCRdb to in-frame sequences with V and J called. These copies leave out some clones; in studies compared against another copy, an unresolved V gene accounts for under half, and the cause of the remainder is not known. V, J and clone size are taken as reported in that table, and D and trimming were inferred from the DNA itself. In this sample the table shows approximately 940,000 clones, 76% of which occur a single time. The biggest ten clones account for about 1.5% of the sample.

Only one count was recorded for this clone. Its cognate antigen has yet to be identified. Base qualities are not recorded, but no much larger clone differs from it by a single base. The germline V and J ends show losses of 6 bases and 0 bases respectively, and no gene match explains 4 bases of the junction. CDR1 MNHNY and CDR2 SVGAGI are derived from the germline V gene (reference sequence). The CDR3 covers 15 residues, taking in both the cysteine and the phenylalanine. Left in the record is the CDR3 DNA by itself, 45 bases read in frame from the first base. Findings and caveats that apply to the study as a whole: When a few donors were compared, the shared fraction of clonotypes was around 5% for naive CD4, less than 4% for naive CD8, 2% to 2.5% for memory CD4, and 0.4% for memory CD8. Compared with non-shared clonotypes, clonotypes shared by all four sorted-subset donors had higher generation probabilities. The genetic and exposure-history diversity represented was limited by the small number of donors. Only blood was sampled, and tissue TCR repertoires likely differ from those in blood. Larger estimated clonotype richness was generally found for naive subsets than for memory subsets. Pairwise subsampling indicated that sequencing depth was expected to affect the degree of clonotype sharing among donors. Rarefaction of sorted-subset datasets indicated incomplete sequencing despite the large sequencing depth.

This TCR was sampled from a man aged 18 to 30 in good health. The sequenced sample was memory CD4+ T cells sorted from blood. Per the publication, the cell subset or site label means: CD45RA-negative fraction. The V and J segments used are TRBV6-6 and TRBJ1-3; the junction holds 8 bases that match TRBD1. The nucleotide sequence reads TGTGCCAGCAGGCGACAGGGGAGCTCTGGAAACACCATATATTTT. The translation is CASRRQGSSGNTIYF.